This T cell receptor beta chain was observed in a study of cytomegalovirus exposure and HLA in healthy donors. Study-wide results and caveats: A likely sequencing artifact accounted for one observed cluster of highly shared sequence variants. A few CMV-associated chains were confirmed in vitro to be specific for CMV antigens. An analysis done earlier found most TCR beta V segments productive about 90% or about 30% of the time.

Primers for the PCR totalled 60 Vbeta and 13 Jbeta. Clones were sequenced by immunoSEQ multiplex PCR, and TCRdb holds only the in-frame ones, with some missing. The sample lists under 200,000 clones, about 70% occurring once. Only one count was recorded for this clone. Its specificity is not known. CDR1 is SGHVS, CDR2 FQNEAQ, per germline. The CDR3 loop spans 16 amino acids. The trim removed 0 bases at V and 3 bases at J, leaving 3 bases unmatched. The V and J genes are TRBV7-8 and TRBJ2-7; 12 nucleotides align to TRBD2. This clonotype was sampled from a woman aged 30 to 39 in good health and CMV-seronegative. Source material: PBMCs. The CDR3: CASSLARLAGVYEQYF. DNA of the CDR3: TGTGCCAGCAGCTTAGCGAGACTAGCGGGGGTCTACGAGCAGTACTTC. Full variable domain (remainder filled in from reference TRBV7-8 and TRBJ2-7): GAGVSQSPRYKVAKRGQDVALRCDPISGHVSLFWYQQALGQGPEFLTYFQNEAQLDKSGLPSDRFFAERPEGSVSTLKIQRTQQEDSAVYLCASSLARLAGVYEQYFGPGTRLTVT.